This entry lists 10 T cell receptor beta chains sequenced from one sample in a study of read filtering for tumor transcriptome and immune sequencing. The library was built from around 400 ng RNA with molecular barcoded adaptors for alpha/delta and beta/gamma chains. TCRdb re-analysed the reads in MiXCR, keeping a single row per CDR3 protein. The table shows tens of thousands of distinct CDR3 sequences, with 14% occurring only once. Sequencing was done on a sample of a population of CD138-negative cells sorted from bone marrow. These TCRs come from a donor over 35 with multiple myeloma.

This clonotype was observed at least ten times. The chain carries TRBV6-5 and TRBJ2-7, with 7 bases aligning to TRBD2. Trimming took 7 bases from V and 2 from J; bases not matched to a gene: 8. Looked up from germline, CDR1 is MNHEY and CDR2 is SVGAGI. The CDR3 consists of 14 residues. The CDR3 is CASIEAGSAYEQYF. Written as DNA, the CDR3 is TGTGCCAGCATCGAAGCGGGGTCCGCCTACGAGCAGTACTTC.

This clonotype has at least ten counts. The chain is built from TRBV2 and TRBJ2-3; D is possibly TRBD1 (5 bases). CDR1 and CDR2 (germline): SNHLY, FYNNEI. The CDR3 is made up of 14 amino acids. Trimming took off 0 bases at V and 2 bases at J, with 6 bases between the two ends. The CDR3 sequence: CASSEAGVTDTQYF. The CDR3 DNA reads as TGTGCCAGCAGTGAAGCAGGGGTCACAGATACGCAGTATTTT. The entire variable domain, with the rest obtained from reference TRBV2 and TRBJ2-3, is as follows: EPEVTQTPSHQVTQMGQEVILRCVPISNHLYFYWYRQILGQKVEFLVSFYNNEISEKSEIFDDQFSVERPDGSNFTLKIRSTKLEDSAMYFCASSEAGVTDTQYFGPGTRLTVL.

This clonotype appeared many times. This rearrangement joins TRBV5-1 to TRBJ1-1; D remains unclear. Germline CDR1 and CDR2: SGHRS and YFSETQ. The CDR3 runs to 14 residues. V lost 0 bases and J 0 bases, leaving 6 bases between the germline ends. This CDR3 is CASSLEGLNTEAFF. CDR3 in DNA: TGCGCCAGCAGCTTGGAGGGCCTGAACACTGAAGCTTTCTTT.

By sample fraction, this clonotype is medium-sized. This sequence joins TRBV28 and TRBJ2-1; D not certain. Germline V gene lookup returns CDR1 MDHEN and CDR2 SYDVKM. The CDR3 has 12 residues. Trimming stripped 3 bases from V and 4 bases from J, with 4 bases between. DNA of the CDR3: TGTGCCAGCAGTTTTCAGTACAATGAGCAGTTCTTC. Protein: CASSFQYNEQFF.

The V call is TRBV7-6, the J call TRBJ1-1; no clear D. In germline, CDR1 is SGHVS, CDR2 FNYEAQ. V lost 11 bases to trimming and J lost 3 bases, with 16 bases between them. The CDR3 is made up of 13 amino acids. The CDR3 nucleotides are TGTGCCTGCGGACTAGGGATTGACACTGAAGCTTTCTTT. Its protein product is CACGLGIDTEAFF. The entire variable domain, with the rest obtained from reference TRBV7-6 and TRBJ1-1, is as follows: GAGVSQSPRYKVTKRGQDVALRCDPISGHVSLYWYRQALGQGPEFLTYFNYEAQQDKSGLPNDRFSAERPEGSISTLTIQRTEQRDSAMYRCACGLGIDTEAFFGQGTRLTVV.

On this clonotype: A much larger clone differs by one base, so this may be a read error. V gene TRBV20-1 combines with J gene TRBJ1-5, with D tentatively TRBD1 (6 bases). V was clipped by 3 bases and J by 7 bases, with 13 bases between them. This CDR3 has 13 amino acids. Germline V gene lookup returns CDR1 DFQATT and CDR2 SNEGSKA (reference sequence). CDR3 nucleotide sequence: TGCAGTGCTAGCCCTCGGGACACGCAGCCCCAGCATTTT. It codes for CSASPRDTQPQHF.

The V gene is TRBV2, the J gene TRBJ1-1; 11 bases align to TRBD1. The CDR3 covers 15 residues. Germline V lookup: CDR1 SNHLY, CDR2 FYNNEI. J lost 3 bases, V lost 10 bases, and 10 bases had no gene match. CDR3 nucleotides: TGTGCCACCAACCCGGACAGGGGGCTACACACTGAAGCTTTCTTT. Translation gives CATNPDRGLHTEAFF.

This clonotype was seen ten or more times. CDR3 region: CASSYSQGTEAFF. The CDR3 region has the DNA TGTGCCAGCAGTTACTCGCAGGGAACTGAAGCTTTCTTT. The chain has TRBV6-5 and TRBJ1-1; TRBD1 might be the D (5 bases). CDR3 length equals 13 residues. Trimming shortened V by 0 bases and J by 5 bases, and 7 bases separated the two germline ends. Germline V gene data show CDR1 as MNHEY and CDR2 as SVGAGI.

With respect to this clonotype: A clone one base away is much larger, so this may be a read error. The chain links TRBV20-1 to TRBJ2-7; 10 nucleotides line up with TRBD1. The germline V gene has CDR1 DFQATT and CDR2 SNEGSKA (reference sequence). The CDR3 has 14 residues. As DNA, the CDR3 is TGCGGTGCTCAAGCCCGGGACAGGGGTGGCGAGCAGTACTTC. It translates to CGAQARDRGGEQYF.

On this clonotype: A much more abundant neighbour one base away suggests this may be a read error. V and J are TRBV7-2 and TRBJ2-3; D gene unclear. Germline-derived CDR1 and CDR2 are SGHTA and FQGNSA. Trimming cost V 3 bases and J 6 bases, with 7 bases left between them. The CDR3 runs 12 residues. The CDR3 DNA follows: TGTGCCAGCAGCTTCGGGCCCGATACGCAGTATTTT. Translated: CASSFGPDTQYF. Drawing the rest from reference TRBV7-2 and TRBJ2-3, the complete variable domain is GAGVSQSPSNKVTEKGKDVELRCDPISGHTALYWYRQSLGQGLEFLIYFQGNSAPDKSGLPSDRFSAERTGGSVSTLTIQRTQQEDSAVYLCASSFGPDTQYFGPGTRLTVL.